This T cell receptor beta chain originates from a study of blood T cells in healthy people across ages. Points from the study as a whole: As age increased, TCR beta diversity per million T cells fell in a roughly linear fashion.

Sample-barcoded 5' priming and a J-beta primer mix drove a second PCR of roughly 6 to 12 cycles. TCRdb independently ran MiXCR on the 5' RACE reads; one entry per CDR3 protein. The sample includes about 290,000 distinct CDR3 sequences, 27% of them seen just once. V gave up 2 bases and J gave up 4 bases; unmatched junction bases: 4. This CDR3 spans 16 amino acids. Germline CDR1 is DFQATT and CDR2 is SNEGSKA (reference sequence). This clonotype was seen a handful of times. Its antigen remains unidentified. The J gene is TRBJ2-1, the V gene TRBV20-1, with 14 positions matching TRBD2. The source is a woman between 65 and 79 years old in good health. Source material: blood. As DNA, the CDR3 is TGCAGTGCTAGAAGACTAGCGGGAGGGGGTTACAATGAGCAGTTCTTC. Protein product: CSARRLAGGGYNEQFF.